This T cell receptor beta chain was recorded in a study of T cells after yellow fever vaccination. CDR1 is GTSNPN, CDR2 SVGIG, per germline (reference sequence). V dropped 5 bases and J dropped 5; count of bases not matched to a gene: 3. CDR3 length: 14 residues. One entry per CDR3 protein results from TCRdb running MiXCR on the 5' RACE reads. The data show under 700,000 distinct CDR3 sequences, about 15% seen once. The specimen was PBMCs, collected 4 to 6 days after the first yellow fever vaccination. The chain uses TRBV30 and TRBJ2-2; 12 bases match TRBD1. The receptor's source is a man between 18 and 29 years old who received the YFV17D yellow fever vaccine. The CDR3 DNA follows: TGTGCCTGGGGGACAGGGGGCTATACCGGGGAGCTGTTTTTT. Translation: CAWGTGGYTGELFF.